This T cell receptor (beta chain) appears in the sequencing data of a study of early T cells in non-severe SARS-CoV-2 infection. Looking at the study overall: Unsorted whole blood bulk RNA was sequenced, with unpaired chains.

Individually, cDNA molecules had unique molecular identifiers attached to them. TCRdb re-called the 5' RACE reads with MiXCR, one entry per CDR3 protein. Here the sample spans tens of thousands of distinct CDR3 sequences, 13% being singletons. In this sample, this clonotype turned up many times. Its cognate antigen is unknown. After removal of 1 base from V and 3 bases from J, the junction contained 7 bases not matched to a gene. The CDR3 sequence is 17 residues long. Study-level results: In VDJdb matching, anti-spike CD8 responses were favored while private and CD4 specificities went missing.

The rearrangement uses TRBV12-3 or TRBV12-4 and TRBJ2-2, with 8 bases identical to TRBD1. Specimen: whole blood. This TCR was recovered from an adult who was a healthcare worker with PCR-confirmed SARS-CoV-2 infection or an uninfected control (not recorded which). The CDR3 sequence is CASSLVRTGRDTGELFF. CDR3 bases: TGTGCCAGCAGTTTAGTCAGGACAGGGCGTGACACCGGGGAGCTGTTTTTT.